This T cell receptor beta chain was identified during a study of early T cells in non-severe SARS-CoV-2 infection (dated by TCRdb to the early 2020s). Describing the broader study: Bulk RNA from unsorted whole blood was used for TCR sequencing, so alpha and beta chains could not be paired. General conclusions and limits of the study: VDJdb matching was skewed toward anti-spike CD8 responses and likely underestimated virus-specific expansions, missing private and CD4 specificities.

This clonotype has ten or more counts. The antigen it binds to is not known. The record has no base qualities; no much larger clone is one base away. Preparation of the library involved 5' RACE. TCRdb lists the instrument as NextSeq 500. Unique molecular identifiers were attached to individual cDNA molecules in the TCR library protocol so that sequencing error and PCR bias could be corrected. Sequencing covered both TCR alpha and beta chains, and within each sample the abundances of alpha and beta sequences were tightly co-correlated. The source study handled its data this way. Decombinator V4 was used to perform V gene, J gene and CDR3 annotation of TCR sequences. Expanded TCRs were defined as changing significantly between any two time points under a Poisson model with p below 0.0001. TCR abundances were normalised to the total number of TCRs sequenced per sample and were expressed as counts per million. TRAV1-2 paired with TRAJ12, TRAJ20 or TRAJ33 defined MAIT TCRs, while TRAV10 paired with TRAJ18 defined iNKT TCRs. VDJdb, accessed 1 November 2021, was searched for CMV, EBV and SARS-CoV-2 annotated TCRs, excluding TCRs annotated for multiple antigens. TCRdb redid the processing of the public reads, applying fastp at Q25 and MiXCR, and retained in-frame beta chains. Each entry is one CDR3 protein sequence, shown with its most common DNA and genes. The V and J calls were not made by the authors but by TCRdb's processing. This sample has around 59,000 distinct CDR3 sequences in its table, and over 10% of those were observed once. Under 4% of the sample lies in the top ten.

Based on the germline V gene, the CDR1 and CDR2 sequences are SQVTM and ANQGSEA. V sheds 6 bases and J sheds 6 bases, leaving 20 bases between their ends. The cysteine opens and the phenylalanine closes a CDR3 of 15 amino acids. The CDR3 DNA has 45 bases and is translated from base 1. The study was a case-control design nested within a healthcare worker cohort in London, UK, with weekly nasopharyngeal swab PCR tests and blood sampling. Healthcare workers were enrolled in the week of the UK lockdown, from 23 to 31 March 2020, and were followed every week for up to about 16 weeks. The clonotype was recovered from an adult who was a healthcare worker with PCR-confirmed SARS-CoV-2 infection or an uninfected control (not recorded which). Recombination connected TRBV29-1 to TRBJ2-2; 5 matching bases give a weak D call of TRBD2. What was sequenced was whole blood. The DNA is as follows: TGCAGCGTGGCCCAACGGGCGGGCGTCGCCGGGGAGCTGTTTTTT. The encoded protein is CSVAQRAGVAGELFF.